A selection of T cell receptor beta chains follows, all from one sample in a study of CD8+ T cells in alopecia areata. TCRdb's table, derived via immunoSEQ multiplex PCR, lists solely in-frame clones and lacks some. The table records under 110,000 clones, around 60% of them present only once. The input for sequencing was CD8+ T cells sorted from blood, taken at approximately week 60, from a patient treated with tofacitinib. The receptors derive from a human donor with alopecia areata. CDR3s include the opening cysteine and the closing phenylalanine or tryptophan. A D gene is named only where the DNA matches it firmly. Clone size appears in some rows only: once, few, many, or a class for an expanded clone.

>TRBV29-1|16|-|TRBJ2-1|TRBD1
CSVEERTGPPYNEQFF
TGCAGCGTTGAAGAAAGGACAGGCCCACCCTACAATGAGCAGTTCTTC
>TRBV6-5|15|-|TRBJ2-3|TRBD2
CASRGPQRGTDTQYF
TGTGCCAGCAGGGGCCCCCAGCGGGGTACAGATACGCAGTATTTT
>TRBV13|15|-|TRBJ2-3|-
CASSTNTLGTDTQYF
TGTGCCAGCAGCACTAACACCCTAGGGACAGATACGCAGTATTTT
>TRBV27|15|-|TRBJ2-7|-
CASSEQGSGWYEQYF
TGTGCCAGCAGCGAACAGGGCTCTGGTTGGTACGAGCAGTACTTC
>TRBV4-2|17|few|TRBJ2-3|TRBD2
CASSQYGTSGSTDTQYF
TGTGCCAGCAGCCAATACGGGACTAGCGGTAGCACAGATACGCAGTATTTT
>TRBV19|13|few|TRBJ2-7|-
CASSWGLRGEQYF
TGTGCCAGTAGTTGGGGGCTCCGGGGCGAGCAGTACTTC
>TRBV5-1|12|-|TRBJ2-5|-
CASSAAGLAQYF
TGCGCCAGCAGCGCCGCCGGTTTGGCCCAGTACTTC
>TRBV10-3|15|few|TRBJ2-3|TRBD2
CAIRTLAGGTDTQYF
TGTGCCATCAGGACCCTAGCGGGGGGCACAGATACGCAGTATTTT
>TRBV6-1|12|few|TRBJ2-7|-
CASSVDSYEQYF
TGTGCCAGCAGTGTCGACTCCTACGAGCAGTACTTC
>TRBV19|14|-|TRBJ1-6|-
CASSIAVANSPLHF
TGTGCCAGTAGTATAGCTGTGGCCAATTCACCCCTCCACTTT
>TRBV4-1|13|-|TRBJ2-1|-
CASSQELDNEQFF
TGCGCCAGCAGCCAAGAATTGGACAATGAGCAGTTCTTC
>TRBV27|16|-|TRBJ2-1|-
CASSFLDSLSYNEQFF
TGTGCCAGCAGTTTCCTAGACAGCCTCTCCTACAATGAGCAGTTCTTC
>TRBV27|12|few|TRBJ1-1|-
CASSSINTEAFF
TGTGCCAGCAGTTCGATAAACACTGAAGCTTTCTTT
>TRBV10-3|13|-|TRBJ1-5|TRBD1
CANRGEGNQPQHF
TGTGCCAACAGGGGAGAAGGCAATCAGCCCCAGCATTTT
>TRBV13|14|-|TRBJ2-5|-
CASSLGRGEETQYF
TGTGCCAGCAGCTTAGGGAGGGGCGAAGAGACCCAGTACTTC
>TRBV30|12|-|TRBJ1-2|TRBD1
CATRQGNYGYTF
TGTGCCACCCGACAGGGTAACTATGGCTACACCTTC
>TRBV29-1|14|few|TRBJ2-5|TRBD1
CSVDTGQGLETQYF
TGCAGCGTTGACACGGGACAGGGATTGGAGACCCAGTACTTC
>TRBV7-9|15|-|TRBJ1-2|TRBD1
CASSPGTGYFYGYTF
TGTGCCAGCAGCCCCGGGACAGGGTATTTCTATGGCTACACCTTC
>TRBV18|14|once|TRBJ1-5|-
CASSPQGSNQPQHF
TGTGCCAGCTCACCACAGGGCAGCAATCAGCCCCAGCATTTT
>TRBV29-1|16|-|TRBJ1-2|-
CSVAAWTRPPNYGYTF
TGCAGCGTTGCGGCCTGGACTCGTCCCCCTAACTATGGCTACACCTTC
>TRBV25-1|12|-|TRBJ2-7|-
CASSWGSYEQYF
TGTGCCAGCAGTTGGGGCTCCTACGAGCAGTACTTC
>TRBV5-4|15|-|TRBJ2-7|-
CASSLVPRGTYEQYF
TGTGCCAGCAGCTTGGTTCCCAGGGGTACCTACGAGCAGTACTTC
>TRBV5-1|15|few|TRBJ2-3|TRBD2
CASIRLAGGTDTQYF
TGCGCCAGCATCCGACTAGCGGGGGGCACAGATACGCAGTATTTT
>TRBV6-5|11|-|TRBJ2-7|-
CASSYGDSEYF
TGTGCCAGCAGTTACGGTGACTCCGAGTACTTC
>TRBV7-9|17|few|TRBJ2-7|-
CASSRRPAPTGSYEQYF
TGTGCCAGCAGCCGACGACCCGCACCAACCGGGTCCTACGAGCAGTACTTC
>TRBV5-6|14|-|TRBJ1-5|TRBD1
CASSLGQGGQPQHF
TGTGCCAGCAGCTTGGGACAGGGAGGTCAGCCCCAGCATTTT
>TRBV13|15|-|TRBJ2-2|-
CASSLPSGNTGELFF
TGTGCCAGCAGCTTACCGAGCGGGAACACCGGGGAGCTGTTTTTT
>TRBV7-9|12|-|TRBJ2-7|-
CASSQDGYEQYF
TGTGCCAGCAGCCAGGACGGATACGAGCAGTACTTC
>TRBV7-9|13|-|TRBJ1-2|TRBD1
CASSLGQGDGYTF
TGTGCCAGCAGCTTAGGACAGGGGGATGGCTACACCTTC
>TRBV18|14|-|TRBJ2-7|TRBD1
CASSRLRTGLRQYF
TGTGCCAGCTCACGGTTAAGGACAGGATTGAGGCAGTACTTC
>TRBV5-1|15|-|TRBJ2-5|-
CASSFLGGYQETQYF
TGCGCCAGCAGCTTCCTCGGGGGATACCAAGAGACCCAGTACTTC
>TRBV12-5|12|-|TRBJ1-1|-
CASGLSGSGAFF
TGTGCTAGTGGTTTGAGTGGGAGTGGGGCTTTCTTT
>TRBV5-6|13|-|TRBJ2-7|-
CASSQNTGYEQYF
TGTGCCAGCAGCCAGAACACAGGCTACGAGCAGTACTTC
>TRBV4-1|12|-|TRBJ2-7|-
CASKSGAYEQYF
TGCGCCAGCAAGTCAGGGGCCTACGAGCAGTACTTC
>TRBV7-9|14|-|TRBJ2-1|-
CASSPPRSYNEQFF
TGTGCCAGCAGCCCCCCGAGGTCCTACAATGAGCAGTTCTTC
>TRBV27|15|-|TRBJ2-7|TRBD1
CASSPRQGGTYEQYF
TGTGCCAGCAGTCCGCGACAGGGGGGAACCTACGAGCAGTACTTC
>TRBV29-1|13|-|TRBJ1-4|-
CSVVRGSNEKLFF
TGCAGCGTGGTCCGGGGAAGTAATGAAAAACTGTTTTTT
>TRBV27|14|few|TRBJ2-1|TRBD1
CASSTTGAYNEQFF
TGTGCCAGCAGTACGACAGGGGCCTACAATGAGCAGTTCTTC
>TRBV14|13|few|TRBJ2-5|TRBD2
CASSPTSWETQYF
TGTGCCAGCAGTCCGACTAGCTGGGAGACCCAGTACTTC
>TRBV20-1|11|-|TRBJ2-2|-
CSAINTGELFF
TGCAGTGCCATTAATACCGGGGAGCTGTTTTTT
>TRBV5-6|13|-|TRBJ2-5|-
CASSLGSQETQYF
TGTGCCAGCAGCTTGGGCAGCCAAGAGACCCAGTACTTC
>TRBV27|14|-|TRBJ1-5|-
CASSLGGLNQPQHF
TGTGCCAGCAGTTTGGGAGGACTCAATCAGCCCCAGCATTTT